This record concerns one TCR beta chain sequence. Its antigen is unidentified. The sample is drawn from a study of OX40 agonist ivuxolimab in advanced cancers. Study results and limitations: Among T cells, CD8+ cells averaged more expanded clones than CD4+ cells. Dose levels from 0.1 to 3.0 mg/kg saw CD4+ and CD8+ blood T cells expand clonally by week 6.

Method: immunoSEQ multiplex PCR; TCRdb's copy keeps in-frame clones and lacks some. This table holds about 58,000 clones, about 81% found once. Germline CDR1 and CDR2: MRHNA and SNTAGT. V was clipped by 8 bases and J by 8 bases, with 19 bases between them. The CDR3 runs to 14 residues. This chain uses TRBV6-4 with TRBJ2-1, with D possibly matching TRBD2 (6 bases). Here the sequenced sample was CD4+ or CD8+ T cells sorted from blood, taken in a trial of the OX40 agonist ivuxolimab. This sequence was found in an adult with an advanced solid tumor such as melanoma, head and neck, liver or kidney cancer. The CDR3 sequence: CASEVLWRVHEQFF. In nucleotides, the CDR3 is TGTGCCAGCGAGGTCCTCTGGAGGGTTCATGAGCAGTTCTTC.